These T cell receptor beta chains were read from a single sample in a study of T cells in Graves' hyperthyroidism and ophthalmopathy. TCRdb redid the calling of the multiplex PCR reads with MiXCR, one entry per CDR3 protein. The sample yields hundreds of thousands of distinct CDR3 sequences, roughly 45% seen once. Sequenced input: peripheral blood or thyroid tissue (not recorded which). These receptors were obtained from an adult man with Graves' disease, either hyperthyroidism or ophthalmopathy (not recorded which). Both conserved end residues are part of each CDR3. D genes are given only for firm matches. For some rows the clone size is stated as once, few or many, or as a class when expanded; others skip it.

>TRBV27|.|TRBJ1-3|TRBD1
TGTGCCAGCAGTATCGGGGACAGGAGATCTGGAAACACCATATATTTT
CASSIGDRRSGNTIYF
>TRBV7-9|many|TRBJ1-4|.
TGTGCCAGCAGCTTAGCGAGTGCAACTAATGAAAAACTGTTTTTT
CASSLASATNEKLFF
>TRBV7-2|many|TRBJ1-1|.
TGTGCCAGCAGTCAAACCTGGGGCCGTGAAGCTTTCTTT
CASSQTWGREAFF
>TRBV25-1|.|TRBJ2-6|TRBD1
TGTGCCAGCAGGCCCGACAGGGGATCTGGGGCCAACGTCCTGACTTTC
CASRPDRGSGANVLTF
>TRBV6-1|.|TRBJ1-2|.
TGTGCCAGCAGTGAGGGTCTAGCAGAGGGCTACACCTTC
CASSEGLAEGYTF
>TRBV10-3|.|TRBJ1-5|TRBD1
TGTGCCATCAGTGAGTCATCGGACAGGGCGACCAATCAGCCCCAGCATTTT
CAISESSDRATNQPQHF
>TRBV7-2|.|TRBJ2-7|TRBD1
TGTGCCAGCAGCTGGACAGGGGGGCGATCGGCGTTCTACGAGCAGTACTTC
CASSWTGGRSAFYEQYF
>TRBV7-2|few|TRBJ1-4|.
TGTGCCAGCAGCGGTACAGGGTCTACTAATGAAAAACTGTTTTTT
CASSGTGSTNEKLFF
>TRBV25-1|.|TRBJ1-5|TRBD1
TGTGCCAGCAGTGAAGACAGGGAAATCAATCAGCCCCAGCATTTT
CASSEDREINQPQHF
>TRBV7-9|few|TRBJ1-1|.
TGTGCCAGCAGCCAATCGCAGGGTGAAGCTTTCTTT
CASSQSQGEAFF
>TRBV7-8|many|TRBJ1-3|.
TGTGCCAGCAGCCCAGAGTCTGGAAACACCATATATTTT
CASSPESGNTIYF
>TRBV2|.|TRBJ1-5|.
TGTGCCAGCAGTGAGAGGGAGCGCCAGCCCCAGCATTTT
CASSERERQPQHF
>TRBV30|.|TRBJ1-1|.
TGTGCCTGGAGTGCCCTAACAGGGAACACTGAAGCTTTCTTT
CAWSALTGNTEAFF
>TRBV12-3/TRBV12-4|.|TRBJ1-5|.
TGTGCCAGCAGTTTTACCGCGAGGAGGGGATATCAGCCCCAGCATTTT
CASSFTARRGYQPQHF
>TRBV6-5|few|TRBJ2-5|TRBD2
TGTGCCAGCACCCGTAGCGGGAGTGAGACCCAGTACTTC
CASTRSGSETQYF
>TRBV20-1|.|TRBJ1-2|TRBD1
TGCAGTGCTAGAATTACAGGGGTTCGTGGCTACACCTTC
CSARITGVRGYTF
>TRBV29-1|.|TRBJ1-2|.
TGCAGCGCCCTTTCGGCCTTTGGCTACACCTTC
CSALSAFGYTF
>TRBV7-8|.|TRBJ1-6|.
TGTGCCAGCAGCCAAGGACCGAGCTCAAATTCACCCCTCCACTTT
CASSQGPSSNSPLHF
>TRBV2|once|TRBJ1-4|TRBD1
TGTGCCAGCAGTGAGACAGGGCTGGGGGATGAAAAACTGTTTTTT
CASSETGLGDEKLFF
>TRBV7-9|.|TRBJ2-2|.
TGTGCCAGCAGAAAAAACAGGGATTGGAGCGGGGAGCTGTTTTTT
CASRKNRDWSGELFF
>TRBV6-5|.|TRBJ1-5|TRBD1
TGTGCCAGCAGTTTAATCCCCGGACAGGGAACTCAGCCCCAGCATTTT
CASSLIPGQGTQPQHF
>TRBV24-1|many|TRBJ1-2|.
TGTGCCACCAGTGAGGGGGGTGGCAGTAACTATGGCTACACCTTC
CATSEGGGSNYGYTF
>TRBV29-1|few|TRBJ1-2|TRBD1
TGCAGCGTTGATAGGGACAGGGTTGGCTACACCTTC
CSVDRDRVGYTF
>TRBV25-1|.|TRBJ2-7|.
TGTGCCAGCAGTTACTCGCCGGGCGAGCAGTACTTC
CASSYSPGEQYF
>TRBV20-1|.|TRBJ1-1|.
TGCAGTGCTACCGATCACCTGAACACTGAAGCTTTCTTT
CSATDHLNTEAFF